The clone carrying this T cell receptor (beta chain) was picked up many times. Its matching antigen is unknown. The data are from a study of T cells after yellow fever vaccination. Study-wide background: Where fractions had low cell numbers, libraries were prepared from them with the SMART-Seq v4 Ultra Low Input RNA kit.

Study-wide points: A faster peak, day 5 versus 15, was reached by the weaker secondary response. Detected again after the booster were most primary-vaccination clones, at 96% CD4 and approximately 87% CD8. Abundant clonotypes from the bulk population could have been carried over as contaminants into FACS-sorted repertoires.

MiXCR was run by TCRdb on the 5' RACE reads, yielding one entry per CDR3 protein. The profile covers about 150,000 distinct CDR3 sequences, with 6.6% appearing a single time and under 0.7% taken by the ten largest. The sample here was CD4+ T cells sorted from PBMCs, taken 10 days after the yellow fever booster vaccination. The TCR comes from a man younger than 40 who received the YFV17D yellow fever vaccine.

The CDR3 bases are TGCGCCAGCAGTGAGTCGGGCGGAATGGGCACAGATACGCAGTATTTT. Its protein product is CASSESGGMGTDTQYF. The V and J genes are TRBV10-1 and TRBJ2-3; D ambiguous. CDR3 length equals 16 residues. Trimming cost V 0 bases and J 1 base, with 11 bases left between them. Germline lookup yields CDR1 WNHNN and CDR2 SYGVQD (reference sequence).